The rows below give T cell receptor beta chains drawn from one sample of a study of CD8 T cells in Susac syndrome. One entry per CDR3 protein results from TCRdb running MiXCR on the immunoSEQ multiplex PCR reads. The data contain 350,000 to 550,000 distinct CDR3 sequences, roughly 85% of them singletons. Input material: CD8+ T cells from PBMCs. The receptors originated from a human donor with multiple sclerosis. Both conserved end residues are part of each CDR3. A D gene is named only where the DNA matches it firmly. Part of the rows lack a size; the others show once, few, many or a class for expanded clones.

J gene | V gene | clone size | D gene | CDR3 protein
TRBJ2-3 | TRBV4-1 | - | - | CASSQYLADTQYF
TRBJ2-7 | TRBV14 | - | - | CASRLSGSYEQYF
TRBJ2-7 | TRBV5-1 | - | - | CASSSQELYYEQYF
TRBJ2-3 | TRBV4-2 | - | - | CASSQEVWGTTDTQYF
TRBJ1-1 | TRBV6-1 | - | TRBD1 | CASSTGTGILEAEAFF
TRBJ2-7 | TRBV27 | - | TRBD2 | CASSLGWEGLHEQYF
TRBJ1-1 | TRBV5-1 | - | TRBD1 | CASSFRDSMNTEAFF
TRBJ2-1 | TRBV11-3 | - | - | CASSLVSANYNEQFF
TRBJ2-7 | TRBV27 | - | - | CASTSRMLAYEQYF
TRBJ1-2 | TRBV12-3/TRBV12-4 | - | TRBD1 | CASSPDRVYGYTF
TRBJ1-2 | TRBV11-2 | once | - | CASSLTTPNLDAYGYTF
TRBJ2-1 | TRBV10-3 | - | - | CAIRGLPDQSHNEQFF
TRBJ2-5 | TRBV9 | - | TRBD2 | CASSVGAGLAEQETQYF
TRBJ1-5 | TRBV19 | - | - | CASRYAGTPNSNQPQHF
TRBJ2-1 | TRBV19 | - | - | CASSAGPHNEQFF
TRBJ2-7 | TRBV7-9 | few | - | CASSDTDRLQDEQYF
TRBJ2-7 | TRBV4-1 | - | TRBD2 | CASSQESLADFYEQYF
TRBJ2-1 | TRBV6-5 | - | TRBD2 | CASSYSGLAGGRYNEQFF
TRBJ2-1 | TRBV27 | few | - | CASSPGGEQFF
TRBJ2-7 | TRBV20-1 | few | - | CSARGTGDYEQYF
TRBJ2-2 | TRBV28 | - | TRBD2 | CASSFFRGLATANTGELFF
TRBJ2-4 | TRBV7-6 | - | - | CASSLRGKTPLGDIQYF
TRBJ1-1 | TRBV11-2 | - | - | CASSPTSRGTEAFF
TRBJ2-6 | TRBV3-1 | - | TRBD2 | CASRPRRVAGDPHSGANVLTF
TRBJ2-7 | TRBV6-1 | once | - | CASSGGPTDERLEQYF
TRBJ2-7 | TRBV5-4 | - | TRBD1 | CASSWGQGYDEQYF
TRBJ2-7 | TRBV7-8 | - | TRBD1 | CASSSSHDRVYEQYF
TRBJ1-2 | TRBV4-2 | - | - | CASSPGVYGYTF
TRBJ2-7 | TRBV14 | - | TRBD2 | CASSPWTSDEQYF
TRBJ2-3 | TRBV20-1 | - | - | CSARDRSESTDTQYF
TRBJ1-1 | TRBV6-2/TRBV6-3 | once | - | CATVRSMNTEAFF
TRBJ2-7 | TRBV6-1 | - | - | CASSQWASSKHYEQYF
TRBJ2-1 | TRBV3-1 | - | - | CASSPRRGLGNEQFF
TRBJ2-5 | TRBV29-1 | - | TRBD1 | CSVDNRGGETQYF
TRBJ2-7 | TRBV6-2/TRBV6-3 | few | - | CASSYSRGEQYF
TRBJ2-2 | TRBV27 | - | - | CASSLIGGLSGELFF
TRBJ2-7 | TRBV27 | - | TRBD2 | CASSSGGGEQYF
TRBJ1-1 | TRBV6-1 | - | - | CASSEVGYPNTEAFF
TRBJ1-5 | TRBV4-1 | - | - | CASSQAVPASGQPQHF
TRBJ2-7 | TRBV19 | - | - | CASSITPPVRGGEQYF
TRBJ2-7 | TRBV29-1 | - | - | CSVESDRSYEQYF
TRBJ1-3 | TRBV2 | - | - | CASSEAGAGNTIYF
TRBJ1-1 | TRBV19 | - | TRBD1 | CASSIDSRTGLDTEAFF
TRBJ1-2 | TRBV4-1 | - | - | CASSQETTAYGYTF
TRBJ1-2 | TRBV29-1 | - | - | CSVEVSASWYGYTF
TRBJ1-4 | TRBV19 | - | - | CASSPWTAVIVGEKLFF
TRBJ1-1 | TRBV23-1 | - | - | CASSGVRVAEAFF
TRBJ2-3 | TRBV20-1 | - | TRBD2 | CSARDLLAGAPASTDTQYF
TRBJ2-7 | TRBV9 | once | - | CASSVEGFGPVYEQYF
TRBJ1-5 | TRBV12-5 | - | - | CASGLSFGPINQPQHF
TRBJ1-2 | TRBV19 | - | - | CASSISRQIYGYTF
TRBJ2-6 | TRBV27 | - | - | CATTSGDSPGANVLTF